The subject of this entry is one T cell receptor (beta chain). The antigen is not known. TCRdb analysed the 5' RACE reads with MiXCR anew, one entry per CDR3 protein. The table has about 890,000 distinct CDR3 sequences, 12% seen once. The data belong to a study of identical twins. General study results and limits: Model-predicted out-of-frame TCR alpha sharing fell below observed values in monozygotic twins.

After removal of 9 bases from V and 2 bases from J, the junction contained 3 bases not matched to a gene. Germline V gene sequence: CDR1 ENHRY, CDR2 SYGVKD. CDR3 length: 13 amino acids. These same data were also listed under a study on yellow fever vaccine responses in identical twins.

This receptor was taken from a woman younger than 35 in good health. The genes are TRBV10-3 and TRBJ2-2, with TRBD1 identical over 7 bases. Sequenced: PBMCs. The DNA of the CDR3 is TGTGCCATGCGGACAGGCAACACCGGGGAGCTGTTTTTT. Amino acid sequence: CAMRTGNTGELFF.